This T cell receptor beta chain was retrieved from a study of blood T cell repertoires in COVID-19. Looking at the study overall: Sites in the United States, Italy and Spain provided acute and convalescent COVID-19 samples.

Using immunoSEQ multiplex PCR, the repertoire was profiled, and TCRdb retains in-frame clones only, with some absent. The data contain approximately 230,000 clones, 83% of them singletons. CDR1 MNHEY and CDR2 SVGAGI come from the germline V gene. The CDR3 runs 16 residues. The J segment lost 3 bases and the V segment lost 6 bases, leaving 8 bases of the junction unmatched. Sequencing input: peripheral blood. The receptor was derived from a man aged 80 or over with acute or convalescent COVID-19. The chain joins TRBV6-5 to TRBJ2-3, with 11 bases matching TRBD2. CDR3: CASSYQPSGGTDTQYF. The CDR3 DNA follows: TGTGCCAGCAGCTACCAACCTAGCGGGGGGACAGATACGCAGTATTTT.